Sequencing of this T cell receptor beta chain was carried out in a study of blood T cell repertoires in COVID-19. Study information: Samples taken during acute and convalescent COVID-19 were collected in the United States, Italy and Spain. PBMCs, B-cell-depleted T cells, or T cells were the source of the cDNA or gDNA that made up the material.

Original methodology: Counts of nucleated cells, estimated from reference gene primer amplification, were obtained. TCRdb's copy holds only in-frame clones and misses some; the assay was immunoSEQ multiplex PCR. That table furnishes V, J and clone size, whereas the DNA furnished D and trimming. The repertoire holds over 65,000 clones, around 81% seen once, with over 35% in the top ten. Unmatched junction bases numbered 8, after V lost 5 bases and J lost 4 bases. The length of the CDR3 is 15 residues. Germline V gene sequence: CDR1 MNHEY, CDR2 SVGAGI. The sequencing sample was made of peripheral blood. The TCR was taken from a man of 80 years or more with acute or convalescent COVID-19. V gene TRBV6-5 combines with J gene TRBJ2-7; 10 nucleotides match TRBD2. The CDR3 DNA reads TGTGCCAGCAGTCGTACCGGACTAGCGGATTACGAGCAGTACTTC. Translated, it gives CASSRTGLADYEQYF.